This is a list of T cell receptor beta chains from one sample in a study of T cell repertoires in cytomegalovirus infection. TCRdb used MiXCR to reprocess the reads, holding one entry per CDR3 protein. Here the sample spans hundreds of thousands of distinct CDR3 sequences, about 9.2% being singletons. Sequenced input: PBMCs. Source of these receptors: a human donor in good health (CMV status not recorded). Some clones in this sample may be carry-over from other donors' samples. Each CDR3 is given with its conserved first and last residue. The D gene is left open where the match is weak. Not all rows give a size; the values are once, few, many and, for expanded clones, a class.

D gene: -; clone size: many; V gene: TRBV18; J gene: TRBJ2-2; CDR3 protein: CASFGLANTGELFF; CDR3 DNA: TGTGCCAGCTTCGGACTCGCGAACACCGGGGAGCTGTTTTTT
D gene: TRBD1; clone size: many; V gene: TRBV7-2; J gene: TRBJ2-3; CDR3 protein: CASSPLGQGSDTQYF; CDR3 DNA: TGTGCCAGCAGCCCTTTGGGACAGGGTTCAGATACGCAGTATTTT
D gene: -; clone size: many; V gene: TRBV10-3; J gene: TRBJ1-2; CDR3 protein: CAISEDPNYGYTF; CDR3 DNA: TGTGCCATCAGTGAGGATCCTAACTATGGCTACACCTTC
D gene: TRBD1; clone size: -; V gene: TRBV5-1; J gene: TRBJ1-2; CDR3 protein: CASSSGTGDYGYTF; CDR3 DNA: TGCGCCAGCAGCTCCGGGACAGGGGACTATGGCTACACCTTC
D gene: TRBD1; clone size: -; V gene: TRBV7-9; J gene: TRBJ2-1; CDR3 protein: CASSSGTGKDNEQFF; CDR3 DNA: TGTGCCAGCAGCTCCGGGACAGGGAAGGACAATGAGCAGTTCTTC
D gene: -; clone size: many; V gene: TRBV6-4; J gene: TRBJ2-3; CDR3 protein: CASSDGGITDTQYF; CDR3 DNA: TGTGCCAGCAGTGACGGAGGGATCACAGATACGCAGTATTTT
D gene: -; clone size: many; V gene: TRBV7-2; J gene: TRBJ1-6; CDR3 protein: CASSPGTPNLGALHF; CDR3 DNA: TGTGCCAGCAGTCCCGGGACGCCGAATCTCGGGGCCCTCCACTTT
D gene: -; clone size: many; V gene: TRBV29-1; J gene: TRBJ1-1; CDR3 protein: CSVASGVAEAFF; CDR3 DNA: TGCAGCGTTGCGTCGGGTGTGGCTGAAGCTTTCTTT
D gene: -; clone size: many; V gene: TRBV5-6; J gene: TRBJ2-7; CDR3 protein: CASSFLGPRSDEQYF; CDR3 DNA: TGTGCCAGCAGCTTTCTTGGGCCCCGGAGCGACGAGCAGTACTTC
D gene: TRBD2; clone size: many; V gene: TRBV4-2; J gene: TRBJ2-3; CDR3 protein: CASSQEQGGGASSTDTQYF; CDR3 DNA: TGTGCCAGCAGCCAAGAACAGGGCGGGGGGGCCTCTAGCACAGATACGCAGTATTTT
D gene: -; clone size: few; V gene: TRBV12-3/TRBV12-4; J gene: TRBJ2-6; CDR3 protein: CASSFGPTSGANVLTF; CDR3 DNA: TGTGCCAGCAGTTTCGGGCCTACTTCTGGGGCCAACGTCCTGACTTTC
D gene: -; clone size: -; V gene: TRBV20-1; J gene: TRBJ1-5; CDR3 protein: CSAKVRAGSQPQHF; CDR3 DNA: TGCAGTGCGAAGGTCAGGGCCGGTAGTCAGCCCCAGCATTTT
D gene: -; clone size: many; V gene: TRBV2; J gene: TRBJ2-3; CDR3 protein: CASTRTGHTDTQYF; CDR3 DNA: TGTGCCAGCACTCGAACAGGACACACAGATACGCAGTATTTT
D gene: -; clone size: few; V gene: TRBV24-1; J gene: TRBJ2-2; CDR3 protein: CATSDPGYTGELFF; CDR3 DNA: TGTGCCACCAGTGATCCAGGGTACACCGGGGAGCTGTTTTTT
D gene: TRBD2; clone size: few; V gene: TRBV29-1; J gene: TRBJ2-3; CDR3 protein: CSVEKRGAGDTQYF; CDR3 DNA: TGCAGCGTTGAGAAGCGGGGGGCAGGAGATACGCAGTATTTT
D gene: -; clone size: many; V gene: TRBV5-4; J gene: TRBJ2-1; CDR3 protein: CASSLDAGSVQGNEQFF; CDR3 DNA: TGTGCCAGCAGCTTGGATGCCGGGTCAGTCCAAGGTAATGAGCAGTTCTTC
D gene: TRBD1; clone size: many; V gene: TRBV6-1; J gene: TRBJ1-2; CDR3 protein: CASRSPGTGRRAVNSYTF; CDR3 DNA: TGTGCCAGCAGGTCCCCCGGGACAGGGAGGCGCGCAGTAAACAGCTACACCTTC
D gene: -; clone size: many; V gene: TRBV20-1; J gene: TRBJ2-3; CDR3 protein: CSAKSPSDTQYF; CDR3 DNA: TGCAGTGCCAAAAGCCCTTCAGATACGCAGTATTTT
D gene: TRBD2; clone size: many; V gene: TRBV12-3/TRBV12-4; J gene: TRBJ2-1; CDR3 protein: CASTLGGSSYNEQFF; CDR3 DNA: TGTGCCAGCACCCTGGGGGGGAGCTCCTACAATGAGCAGTTCTTC
D gene: -; clone size: -; V gene: TRBV20-1; J gene: TRBJ1-2; CDR3 protein: CSASLPVVDGYTF; CDR3 DNA: TGCAGTGCTAGCCTACCGGTAGTCGATGGCTACACCTTC
D gene: -; clone size: many; V gene: TRBV6-6; J gene: TRBJ2-6; CDR3 protein: CASSYGDGSYSGANVLTF; CDR3 DNA: TGTGCCAGCAGTTACGGGGATGGTTCCTACTCTGGGGCCAACGTCCTGACTTTC
D gene: -; clone size: -; V gene: TRBV18; J gene: TRBJ1-1; CDR3 protein: CASSPQNGGRGTEAFF; CDR3 DNA: TGTGCCAGCTCACCACAGAACGGCGGGAGGGGGACTGAAGCTTTCTTT
D gene: -; clone size: -; V gene: TRBV7-8; J gene: TRBJ2-3; CDR3 protein: CASKYGGSTDMQYF; CDR3 DNA: TGTGCCAGCAAGTATGGGGGGAGCACAGATATGCAGTATTTT
D gene: TRBD2; clone size: -; V gene: TRBV20-1; J gene: TRBJ2-5; CDR3 protein: CSAQRGNQETQYF; CDR3 DNA: TGCAGTGCTCAGCGGGGGAACCAAGAGACCCAGTACTTC
D gene: -; clone size: few; V gene: TRBV7-9; J gene: TRBJ1-1; CDR3 protein: CASSIATQGAEAFF; CDR3 DNA: TGTGCCAGCAGCATAGCAACCCAGGGCGCTGAAGCTTTCTTT
D gene: -; clone size: -; V gene: TRBV5-4; J gene: TRBJ2-5; CDR3 protein: CASSGAGHLGQETQYF; CDR3 DNA: TGTGCCAGCAGCGGGGCGGGACACCTGGGACAAGAGACCCAGTACTTC
D gene: -; clone size: many; V gene: TRBV29-1; J gene: TRBJ2-1; CDR3 protein: CSVDGQSSYNEQFF; CDR3 DNA: TGCAGCGTCGATGGTCAAAGCTCCTACAATGAGCAGTTCTTC
D gene: -; clone size: many; V gene: TRBV28; J gene: TRBJ2-2; CDR3 protein: CASSLPGLSTGELFF; CDR3 DNA: TGTGCCAGCAGTTTACCGGGACTGAGCACCGGGGAGCTGTTTTTT
D gene: -; clone size: many; V gene: TRBV11-1; J gene: TRBJ1-5; CDR3 protein: CASSLRGQPNQPQHF; CDR3 DNA: TGTGCCAGCAGCTTAAGGGGTCAGCCTAATCAGCCCCAGCATTTT
D gene: -; clone size: -; V gene: TRBV7-9; J gene: TRBJ1-5; CDR3 protein: CASSPVGMGGKNQPQHF; CDR3 DNA: TGTGCCAGCAGCCCCGTTGGAATGGGGGGCAAAAATCAGCCCCAGCATTTT
D gene: -; clone size: -; V gene: TRBV27; J gene: TRBJ2-1; CDR3 protein: CASSLSGPGNEQFF; CDR3 DNA: TGTGCCAGCAGTTTATCCGGGCCCGGCAATGAGCAGTTCTTC
D gene: TRBD2; clone size: many; V gene: TRBV6-2/TRBV6-3; J gene: TRBJ2-2; CDR3 protein: CASRLAGGNTGELFF; CDR3 DNA: TGTGCCAGCAGGCTAGCGGGAGGGAACACCGGGGAGCTGTTTTTT
D gene: TRBD2; clone size: many; V gene: TRBV7-9; J gene: TRBJ2-3; CDR3 protein: CASRPTTSAWTTDTQYF; CDR3 DNA: TGTGCCAGCAGGCCTACGACTAGCGCCTGGACCACAGATACGCAGTATTTT
D gene: -; clone size: -; V gene: TRBV4-3; J gene: TRBJ2-1; CDR3 protein: CASSLGQYGGRYNEQFF; CDR3 DNA: TGCGCCAGCAGCTTAGGACAGTATGGGGGAAGGTACAATGAGCAGTTCTTC
D gene: -; clone size: many; V gene: TRBV5-1; J gene: TRBJ1-5; CDR3 protein: CASSLDGQNNQPQHF; CDR3 DNA: TGCGCCAGCAGCTTGGACGGACAGAACAATCAGCCCCAGCATTTT
D gene: -; clone size: few; V gene: TRBV5-6; J gene: TRBJ1-6; CDR3 protein: CASSLLQQGGSPLHF; CDR3 DNA: TGTGCCAGCAGCTTGCTTCAGCAGGGCGGCTCACCCCTCCACTTT
D gene: TRBD2; clone size: -; V gene: TRBV7-9; J gene: TRBJ2-1; CDR3 protein: CATAGGTPKSGSSYNEQFF; CDR3 DNA: TGTGCCACCGCGGGGGGAACCCCAAAGTCAGGGAGCTCCTACAATGAGCAGTTCTTC
D gene: TRBD1; clone size: many; V gene: TRBV28; J gene: TRBJ1-2; CDR3 protein: CASSSGTGIGGYTF; CDR3 DNA: TGTGCCAGCAGTTCCGGGACAGGGATTGGTGGCTACACCTTC
D gene: TRBD2; clone size: -; V gene: TRBV20-1; J gene: TRBJ2-1; CDR3 protein: CSASRSGGTTHNEQFF; CDR3 DNA: TGCAGTGCTAGCAGGAGCGGGGGGACAACTCACAATGAGCAGTTCTTC
D gene: TRBD1; clone size: -; V gene: TRBV20-1; J gene: TRBJ2-7; CDR3 protein: CSATTGGRTYEQYF; CDR3 DNA: TGCAGTGCTACGACAGGGGGTCGAACTTACGAGCAGTACTTC
D gene: -; clone size: few; V gene: TRBV5-6; J gene: TRBJ2-2; CDR3 protein: CASSLGLSTGELFF; CDR3 DNA: TGTGCCAGCAGCTTGGGCCTTTCCACCGGGGAGCTGTTTTTT
D gene: TRBD1; clone size: many; V gene: TRBV5-1; J gene: TRBJ2-1; CDR3 protein: CASSPTYRGRGWNEQFF; CDR3 DNA: TGCGCCAGCAGCCCTACTTACAGGGGGCGCGGGTGGAATGAGCAGTTCTTC
D gene: TRBD1; clone size: few; V gene: TRBV12-3/TRBV12-4; J gene: TRBJ1-6; CDR3 protein: CASSPRWDRSNSPLHF; CDR3 DNA: TGTGCCAGCAGTCCTCGATGGGACAGGAGTAATTCACCCCTCCACTTT
D gene: -; clone size: many; V gene: TRBV5-5; J gene: TRBJ1-6; CDR3 protein: CASSLNLQYNSPLHF; CDR3 DNA: TGTGCCAGCAGCTTAAATCTTCAGTATAATTCACCCCTCCACTTT
D gene: TRBD1; clone size: many; V gene: TRBV6-1; J gene: TRBJ1-1; CDR3 protein: CASSRTGMDDTEAFF; CDR3 DNA: TGTGCCAGCAGCCGGACAGGGATGGATGACACTGAAGCTTTCTTT
D gene: TRBD1; clone size: many; V gene: TRBV20-1; J gene: TRBJ1-1; CDR3 protein: CSATGTAGEAFF; CDR3 DNA: TGCAGTGCTACCGGGACAGCCGGAGAAGCTTTCTTT
D gene: TRBD1; clone size: many; V gene: TRBV20-1; J gene: TRBJ1-2; CDR3 protein: CSASLRGHYGYTF; CDR3 DNA: TGCAGTGCTAGCCTCAGGGGGCACTATGGCTACACCTTC
D gene: TRBD2; clone size: -; V gene: TRBV5-1; J gene: TRBJ2-3; CDR3 protein: CASSFAGDRTDTQYF; CDR3 DNA: TGCGCCAGCAGCTTCGCGGGGGATCGCACAGATACGCAGTATTTT
D gene: -; clone size: few; V gene: TRBV28; J gene: TRBJ1-4; CDR3 protein: CASSGGRRVEKLFF; CDR3 DNA: TGTGCCAGCAGCGGTGGGCGCAGAGTTGAAAAACTGTTTTTT
D gene: TRBD1; clone size: few; V gene: TRBV24-1; J gene: TRBJ2-5; CDR3 protein: CATSDFRQGQETQYF; CDR3 DNA: TGTGCCACCAGTGATTTTCGACAGGGGCAAGAGACCCAGTACTTC
D gene: -; clone size: many; V gene: TRBV6-1; J gene: TRBJ2-1; CDR3 protein: CASTPRQQYNEQFF; CDR3 DNA: TGTGCCAGCACCCCGAGGCAGCAATACAATGAGCAGTTCTTC
D gene: TRBD2; clone size: -; V gene: TRBV4-2; J gene: TRBJ2-3; CDR3 protein: CASSQGLAGGTDTQYF; CDR3 DNA: TGTGCCAGCAGCCAAGGACTAGCGGGGGGCACAGATACGCAGTATTTT
D gene: -; clone size: -; V gene: TRBV6-6; J gene: TRBJ2-5; CDR3 protein: CASGAGAGGTQYF; CDR3 DNA: TGTGCCAGCGGGGCAGGGGCTGGGGGGACCCAGTACTTC
D gene: -; clone size: many; V gene: TRBV19; J gene: TRBJ1-5; CDR3 protein: CASKSAGDVHQPQHF; CDR3 DNA: TGTGCCAGTAAATCGGCAGGGGATGTCCATCAGCCCCAGCATTTT
D gene: TRBD1; clone size: -; V gene: TRBV6-5; J gene: TRBJ2-7; CDR3 protein: CASSYSETGPYEQYF; CDR3 DNA: TGTGCCAGCAGTTACTCGGAGACAGGGCCCTACGAGCAGTACTTC
D gene: -; clone size: many; V gene: TRBV7-2; J gene: TRBJ1-2; CDR3 protein: CASSDITIPTNYGYTF; CDR3 DNA: TGTGCCAGCAGCGACATAACAATACCCACCAACTATGGCTACACCTTC
D gene: -; clone size: many; V gene: TRBV28; J gene: TRBJ1-5; CDR3 protein: CASRLGGSNQPQHF; CDR3 DNA: TGTGCCAGCAGGTTGGGTGGTAGCAATCAGCCCCAGCATTTT